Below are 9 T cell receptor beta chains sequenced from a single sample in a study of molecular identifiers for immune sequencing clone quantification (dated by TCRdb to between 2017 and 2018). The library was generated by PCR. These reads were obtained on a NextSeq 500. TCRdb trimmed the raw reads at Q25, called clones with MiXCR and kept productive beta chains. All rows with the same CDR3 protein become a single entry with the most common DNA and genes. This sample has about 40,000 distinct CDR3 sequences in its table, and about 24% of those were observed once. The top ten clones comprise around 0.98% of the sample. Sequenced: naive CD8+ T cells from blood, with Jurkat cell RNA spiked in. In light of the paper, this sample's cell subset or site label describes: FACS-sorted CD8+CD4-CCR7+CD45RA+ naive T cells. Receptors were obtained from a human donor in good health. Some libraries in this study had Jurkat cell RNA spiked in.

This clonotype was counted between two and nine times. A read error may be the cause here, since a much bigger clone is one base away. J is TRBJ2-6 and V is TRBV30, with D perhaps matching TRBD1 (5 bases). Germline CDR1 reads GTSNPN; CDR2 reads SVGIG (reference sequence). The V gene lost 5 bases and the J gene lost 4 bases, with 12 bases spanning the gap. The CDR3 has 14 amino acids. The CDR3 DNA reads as TGTGCCTGGGGTGGGGCAGCGGGGGCCAACGTCCTGACTTTC. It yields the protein CAWGGAAGANVLTF. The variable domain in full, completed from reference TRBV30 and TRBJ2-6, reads SQTIHQWPATLVQPVGSPLSLECTVEGTSNPNLYWYRQAAGRGLQLLFYSVGIGQISSEVPQNLSASRPQDRQFILSSKKLLLSDSGFYLCAWGGAAGANVLTFGAGSRLTVL.

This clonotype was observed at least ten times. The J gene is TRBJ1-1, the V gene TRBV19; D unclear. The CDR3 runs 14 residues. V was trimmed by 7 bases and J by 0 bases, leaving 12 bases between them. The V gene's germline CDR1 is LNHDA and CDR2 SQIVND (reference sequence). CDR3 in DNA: TGTGCCAGTACCTTCAAGAACATGAACACTGAAGCTTTCTTT. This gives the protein CASTFKNMNTEAFF.

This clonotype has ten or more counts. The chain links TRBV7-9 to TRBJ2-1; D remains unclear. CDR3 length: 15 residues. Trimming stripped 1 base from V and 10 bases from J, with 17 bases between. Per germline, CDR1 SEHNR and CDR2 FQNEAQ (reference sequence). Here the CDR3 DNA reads TGTGCCAGCAGCTTAGGGCCTTATAGCAACGGGGAGCAGTTCTTC. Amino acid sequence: CASSLGPYSNGEQFF.

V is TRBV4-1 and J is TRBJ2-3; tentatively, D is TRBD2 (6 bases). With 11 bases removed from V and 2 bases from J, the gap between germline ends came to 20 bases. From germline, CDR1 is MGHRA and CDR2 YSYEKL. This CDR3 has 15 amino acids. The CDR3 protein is CARRQAGRPTDTQYF. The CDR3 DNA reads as TGCGCCCGCCGCCAAGCGGGCCGGCCCACAGATACGCAGTATTTT.

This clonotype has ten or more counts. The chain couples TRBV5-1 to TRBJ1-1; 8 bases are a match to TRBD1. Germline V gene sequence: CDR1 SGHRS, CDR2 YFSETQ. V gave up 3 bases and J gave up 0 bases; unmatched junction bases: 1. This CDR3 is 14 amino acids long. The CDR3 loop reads CASSSTGVNTEAFF. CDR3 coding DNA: TGCGCCAGCAGCTCGACAGGGGTGAACACTGAAGCTTTCTTT.

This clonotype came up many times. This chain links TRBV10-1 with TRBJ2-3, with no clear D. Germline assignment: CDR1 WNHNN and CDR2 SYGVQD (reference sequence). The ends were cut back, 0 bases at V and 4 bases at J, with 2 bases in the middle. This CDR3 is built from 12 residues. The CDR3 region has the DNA TGCGCCAGCAGTGAGTCGGCAGATACGCAGTATTTT. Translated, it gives CASSESADTQYF.

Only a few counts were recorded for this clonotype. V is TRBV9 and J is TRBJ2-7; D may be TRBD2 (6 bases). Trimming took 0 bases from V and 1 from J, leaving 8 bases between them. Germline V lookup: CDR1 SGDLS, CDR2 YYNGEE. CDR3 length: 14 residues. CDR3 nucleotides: TGTGCCAGCAGCGTAGTGGAGGGGTCCTACGAGCAGTACTTC. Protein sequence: CASSVVEGSYEQYF. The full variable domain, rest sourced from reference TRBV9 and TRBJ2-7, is DSGVTQTPKHLITATGQRVTLRCSPRSGDLSVYWYQQSLDQGLQFLIQYYNGEERAKGNILERFSAQQFPDLHSELNLSSLELGDSALYFCASSVVEGSYEQYFGPGTRLTVT.

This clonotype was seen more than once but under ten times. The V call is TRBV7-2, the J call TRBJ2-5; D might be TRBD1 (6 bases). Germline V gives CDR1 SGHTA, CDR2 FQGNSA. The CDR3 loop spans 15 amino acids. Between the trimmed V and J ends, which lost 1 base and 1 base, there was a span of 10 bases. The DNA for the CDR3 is TGTGCCAGCAGCTTAGGAGGGGGAATCCAAGAGACCCAGTACTTC. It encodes CASSLGGGIQETQYF.

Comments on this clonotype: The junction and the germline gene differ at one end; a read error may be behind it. CDR3 loop: CAISLSASRDSGNTVYF. The CDR3 coding sequence is TGTGCCATCAGTCTAAGTGCAAGCAGAGACTCTGGAAACACCGTATATTTT. The chain has TRBV12-3 or TRBV12-4 and TRBJ1-3; D call uncertain. The CDR3 loop spans 17 amino acids.